This T cell receptor beta chain originates from a study of spatial heterogeneity in lung cancer. The CDR3 spans 12 residues. The V end was cut by 4 bases, the J end by 9 bases, with 10 bases between. Germline V gene lookup returns CDR1 SGHTA and CDR2 FQGTGA. Time point of the sample: sample taken at primary tumor resection. The input material, whole RNA from tumor, nontumor lung or frozen PBMC, was sequenced unsorted. One entry per CDR3 protein, called by TCRdb with MiXCR from the 5' RACE reads. The sample comprises over 150 distinct CDR3 sequences, roughly 41% of which are singletons, and approximately 79% rests with the top ten. Note on this clonotype: Being off target in a library aimed at alpha chains, this beta chain has a size of little meaning.

The V call is TRBV7-3, the J call TRBJ2-1, with D possibly being TRBD1 (6 bases). The source of this sequence is a male donor with early-stage non-small cell lung cancer. Sequencing was performed on PBMCs, taken at surgery. In DNA, the CDR3 is TGTGCCAGCAGCTCGCAGGGGTCTGAGCAGTTCTTC. Amino acid sequence: CASSSQGSEQFF.